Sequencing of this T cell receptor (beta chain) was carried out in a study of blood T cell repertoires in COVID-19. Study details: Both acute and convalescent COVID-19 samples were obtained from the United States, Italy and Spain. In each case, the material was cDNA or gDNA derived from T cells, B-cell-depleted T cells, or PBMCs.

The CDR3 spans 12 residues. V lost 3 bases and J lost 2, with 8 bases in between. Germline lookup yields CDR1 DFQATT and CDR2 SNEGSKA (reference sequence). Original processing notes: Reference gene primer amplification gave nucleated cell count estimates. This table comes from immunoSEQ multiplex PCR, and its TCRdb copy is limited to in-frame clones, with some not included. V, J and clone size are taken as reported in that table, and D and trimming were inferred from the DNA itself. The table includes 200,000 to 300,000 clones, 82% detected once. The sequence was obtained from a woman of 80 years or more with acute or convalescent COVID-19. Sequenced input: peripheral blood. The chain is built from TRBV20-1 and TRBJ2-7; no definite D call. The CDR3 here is CSASDPAYEQYF. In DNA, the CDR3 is TGCAGTGCTAGTGACCCGGCCTACGAGCAGTACTTC.